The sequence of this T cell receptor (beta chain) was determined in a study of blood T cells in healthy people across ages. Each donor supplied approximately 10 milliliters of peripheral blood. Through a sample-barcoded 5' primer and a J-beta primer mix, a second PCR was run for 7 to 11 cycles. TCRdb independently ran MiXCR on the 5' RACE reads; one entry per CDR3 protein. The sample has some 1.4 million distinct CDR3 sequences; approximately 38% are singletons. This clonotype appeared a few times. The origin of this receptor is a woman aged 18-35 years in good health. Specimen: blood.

CDR3 protein: CASSQGTSGRLNEQYF. The CDR3 DNA reads as TGTGCCAGCAGCCAAGGGACTAGCGGGAGGCTGAACGAGCAGTACTTC. The chain carries TRBV3-1 and TRBJ2-4, with 14 bases lining up with TRBD2. The J call may be incorrect, as the DNA end agrees better with TRBJ2-7. CDR1 is LGHDT, CDR2 YNNKEL, per germline (reference sequence). The CDR3 loop spans 16 amino acids.